This is a list of T cell receptor beta chains from one sample in a study of cytomegalovirus exposure and HLA in healthy donors. Sequencing used immunoSEQ multiplex PCR; TCRdb keeps in-frame clones, though not all of them. The sample has approximately 72,000 clones. The sequencing sample was made of PBMCs. Source of these receptors: a man in his forties in good health and CMV-seronegative. CDR3s include the opening cysteine and the closing phenylalanine or tryptophan. Fields, in order: J gene, V gene, D gene, CDR3 protein, CDR3 DNA. The D gene is left open where the match is weak.

j_gene: TRBJ2-7; v_gene: TRBV15; d_gene: NA; CDR3aa: CATSKGGTIVPYEQYF; CDR3nt: TGTGCCACCAGCAAGGGGGGGACAATAGTTCCCTACGAGCAGTACTTC
j_gene: TRBJ1-5; v_gene: TRBV7-2; d_gene: TRBD1; CDR3aa: CASSSRQGDQPQHF; CDR3nt: TGTGCCAGCAGCTCCCGACAGGGTGATCAGCCCCAGCATTTT
j_gene: TRBJ2-7; v_gene: TRBV5-1; d_gene: TRBD2; CDR3aa: CASSSRGSGGYETYEQYF; CDR3nt: TGCGCCAGCAGCTCCCGGGGGAGCGGGGGATACGAAACCTACGAGCAGTACTTC
j_gene: TRBJ1-4; v_gene: TRBV30; d_gene: NA; CDR3aa: CAWAPDTNEKLFF; CDR3nt: TGTGCCTGGGCCCCGGACACGAATGAAAAACTGTTTTTT
j_gene: TRBJ2-3; v_gene: TRBV5-1; d_gene: NA; CDR3aa: CASSLSKPSTDTQYF; CDR3nt: TGCGCCAGCAGCTTGAGTAAGCCTAGCACAGATACGCAGTATTTT
j_gene: TRBJ1-4; v_gene: TRBV6-6; d_gene: TRBD1; CDR3aa: CASSYSQGSEKLFF; CDR3nt: TGTGCCAGCAGTTACTCACAGGGGAGTGAAAAACTGTTTTTT
j_gene: TRBJ1-3; v_gene: TRBV7-9; d_gene: NA; CDR3aa: CASSPDSNSGNTIYF; CDR3nt: TGTGCCAGCAGCCCCGACAGCAACTCTGGAAACACCATATATTTT
j_gene: TRBJ1-5; v_gene: TRBV18; d_gene: NA; CDR3aa: CANSPGHSTGNMSNQPQHF; CDR3nt: TGTGCCAACTCCCCCGGTCACTCCACAGGGAATATGAGCAATCAGCCCCAGCATTTT
j_gene: TRBJ1-2; v_gene: TRBV13; d_gene: NA; CDR3aa: CASSRGLGVSLNYGYTF; CDR3nt: TGTGCCAGCAGCCGGGGGTTAGGGGTCTCACTTAACTATGGCTACACCTTC
j_gene: TRBJ2-5; v_gene: TRBV15; d_gene: TRBD2; CDR3aa: CATSSGGARETQYF; CDR3nt: TGTGCCACCAGCAGCGGGGGGGCTAGAGAGACCCAGTACTTC
j_gene: TRBJ1-1; v_gene: TRBV6-1; d_gene: NA; CDR3aa: CASSGSPDTEAFF; CDR3nt: TGTGCCAGCAGTGGAAGTCCGGACACTGAAGCTTTCTTT
j_gene: TRBJ1-3; v_gene: TRBV29-1; d_gene: TRBD1; CDR3aa: CSGKTGDTGNTIYF; CDR3nt: TGCAGCGGAAAAACAGGGGACACTGGAAACACCATATATTTT
j_gene: TRBJ2-7; v_gene: TRBV5-1; d_gene: TRBD1; CDR3aa: CASSFGGQGGNEQYF; CDR3nt: TGCGCCAGCAGCTTTGGGGGACAGGGTGGCAACGAGCAGTACTTC
j_gene: TRBJ1-5; v_gene: TRBV6-1; d_gene: NA; CDR3aa: CASSEVPGSIDQPQHF; CDR3nt: TGTGCCAGCAGTGAAGTCCCCGGGTCTATTGATCAGCCCCAGCATTTT
j_gene: TRBJ2-2; v_gene: TRBV28; d_gene: NA; CDR3aa: CASSGQGTGELFF; CDR3nt: TGTGCCAGCAGTGGACAAGGAACCGGGGAGCTGTTTTTT
j_gene: TRBJ2-7; v_gene: TRBV4-2; d_gene: NA; CDR3aa: CASSREGGRDEQYF; CDR3nt: TGTGCCAGCAGCCGGGAGGGGGGACGGGACGAGCAGTACTTC
j_gene: TRBJ2-7; v_gene: TRBV10-1; d_gene: NA; CDR3aa: CASSESGQGDEQYF; CDR3nt: TGCGCCAGCAGTGAGTCAGGGCAGGGCGACGAGCAGTACTTC
j_gene: TRBJ2-5; v_gene: TRBV9; d_gene: NA; CDR3aa: CASSVRAGLGETQYF; CDR3nt: TGTGCCAGCAGCGTAAGGGCGGGCTTGGGAGAGACCCAGTACTTC
j_gene: TRBJ2-3; v_gene: TRBV5-4; d_gene: NA; CDR3aa: CASSLAGSTDTQYF; CDR3nt: TGTGCCAGCAGCTTGGCGGGTAGCACAGATACGCAGTATTTT
j_gene: TRBJ1-3; v_gene: TRBV9; d_gene: TRBD1; CDR3aa: CASSSGTASSGNTIYF; CDR3nt: TGTGCCAGCAGCTCGGGGACAGCGAGCTCTGGAAACACCATATATTTT
j_gene: TRBJ1-5; v_gene: TRBV4-2; d_gene: TRBD1; CDR3aa: CASSQGQGAKGNQPQHF; CDR3nt: TGTGCCAGCAGCCAGGGACAGGGGGCGAAAGGCAATCAGCCCCAGCATTTT
j_gene: TRBJ2-5; v_gene: TRBV6-5; d_gene: NA; CDR3aa: CASRAGVRETQYF; CDR3nt: TGTGCCAGCAGGGCAGGGGTCCGGGAGACCCAGTACTTC
j_gene: TRBJ1-4; v_gene: TRBV6-5; d_gene: NA; CDR3aa: CASSYSYRQGFEKLFF; CDR3nt: TGTGCCAGCAGTTACTCGTACCGGCAGGGGTTTGAAAAACTGTTTTTT
j_gene: TRBJ2-7; v_gene: TRBV27; d_gene: TRBD1; CDR3aa: CASSYGTGRFYEQYF; CDR3nt: TGTGCCAGCAGTTATGGGACAGGGAGATTTTACGAGCAGTACTTC
j_gene: TRBJ2-3; v_gene: TRBV9; d_gene: NA; CDR3aa: CASSVEALGVRRDTQYF; CDR3nt: TGTGCCAGCAGCGTAGAAGCCCTCGGGGTGAGAAGAGATACGCAGTATTTT
j_gene: TRBJ2-7; v_gene: TRBV27; d_gene: TRBD1; CDR3aa: CASSTGQGAYEQYF; CDR3nt: TGTGCCAGCAGTACCGGACAGGGAGCCTACGAGCAGTACTTC
j_gene: TRBJ2-7; v_gene: TRBV28; d_gene: NA; CDR3aa: CASSLPGTRSYEQYF; CDR3nt: TGTGCCAGCAGTCTCCCCGGGACAAGATCCTACGAGCAGTACTTC
j_gene: TRBJ1-3; v_gene: TRBV6-5; d_gene: NA; CDR3aa: CASSYQGAGNTIYF; CDR3nt: TGTGCCAGCAGTTACCAAGGGGCGGGAAACACCATATATTTT
j_gene: TRBJ1-5; v_gene: TRBV27; d_gene: NA; CDR3aa: CASSPVGQDQPQHF; CDR3nt: TGTGCCAGCAGCCCGGTAGGACAAGATCAGCCCCAGCATTTT
j_gene: TRBJ2-2; v_gene: TRBV5-4; d_gene: TRBD2; CDR3aa: CASSPGLADTGELFF; CDR3nt: TGTGCCAGCAGCCCAGGGCTAGCGGACACCGGGGAGCTGTTTTTT
j_gene: TRBJ2-7; v_gene: TRBV29-1; d_gene: TRBD1; CDR3aa: CSVRGRSEREQYF; CDR3nt: TGCAGCGTAAGGGGGCGCAGTGAAAGGGAGCAGTACTTC